Below, 18 T cell receptor beta chains from the same sample are listed, as sequenced in a study of blood T cells in healthy people across ages. Sample-barcoded 5' priming and a J-beta primer mix drove a second PCR of roughly 7 to 11 cycles. TCRdb redid the calling of the 5' RACE reads with MiXCR, one entry per CDR3 protein. The data contain 1.4 million or so distinct CDR3 sequences, approximately 39% of them singletons. The specimen was blood. The receptors here all came from a woman aged 18-29 years in good health.

This clonotype was counted between two and nine times. V usage is TRBV6-5 and J usage is TRBJ1-1; unclear D gene. The CDR3 extends over 13 amino acids. Germline V gives CDR1 MNHEY, CDR2 SVGAGI. With 0 bases removed from V and 8 bases from J, the gap between germline ends came to 10 bases. CDR3 region: CASSYSLRAEAFF. The DNA of the CDR3 is TGTGCCAGCAGTTACTCGTTAAGGGCGGAAGCTTTCTTT.

This clonotype was detected many times. The J gene is TRBJ2-1, the V gene TRBV13; a possible D gene is TRBD2 (5 bases). Looked up from germline, CDR1 is PRHDT and CDR2 is FYEKMQ (reference sequence). V was trimmed by 5 bases and J by 0 bases, leaving 14 bases between them. The CDR3 sequence is 16 residues long. In DNA form, the CDR3 reads TGTGCCAGCAGCCCCCTAGGAAGCGGCTCCTACAATGAGCAGTTCTTC. Protein sequence: CASSPLGSGSYNEQFF.

This rearrangement joins TRBV7-3 to TRBJ2-1; TRBD2 matches at 7 bases. Looked up from germline, CDR1 is SGHTA and CDR2 is FQGTGA. V trimming: 5 bases; J trimming: 12 bases; junction bases outside the gene matches: 10. This CDR3 comprises 13 residues. DNA for the CDR3: TGTGCCAGCAGCCCGGGGGGTCCAGATGGGCAGTTCTTC. This encodes CASSPGGPDGQFF.

Here the CDR3 reads CASSHGGGGTSYEQYF. CDR3 nucleotides: TGTGCCAGCAGCCACGGCGGGGGCGGGACCTCCTACGAGCAGTACTTC. The genes are TRBV4-2 and TRBJ2-7, with a possible D match to TRBD2 (7 bases). The CDR3 is made up of 16 amino acids. Germline V gene data show CDR1 as LGHNA and CDR2 as YNFKEQ. Deletions cut 3 bases from V and 0 bases from J, with 15 bases between.

This clonotype was counted between two and nine times. The chain has TRBV12-3 or TRBV12-4 and TRBJ2-1, with D possibly matching TRBD2 (6 bases). The CDR3 is made up of 15 amino acids. V was pared by 8 bases and J by 3 bases, with 17 bases between. CDR3 region: CASASSSGFYNEQFF. The CDR3 nucleotides are TGTGCCAGCGCCTCGAGTAGCGGATTCTACAATGAGCAGTTCTTC.

The chain uses TRBV5-5 and TRBJ2-7, with 7 bases that match TRBD1. This CDR3 comprises 15 residues. Trimming removed 0 bases from V and 4 bases from J; junction bases left unmatched: 7. CDR1 and CDR2 (germline): SGHKS, YYEKEE (reference sequence). The chain's CDR3 is CASSLAGTALYEQYF. The CDR3 region has the DNA TGTGCCAGCAGCTTGGCTGGGACAGCCCTTTACGAGCAGTACTTC.

The gene calls are TRBV18 and TRBJ1-2; possibly TRBD1 for D (5 bases). V was cut by 3 bases and J by 0 bases, with 11 bases left in between. This CDR3 region has 15 residues. Germline assignment: CDR1 KGHSH and CDR2 LQKENI. The CDR3 nucleotides are TGTGCCAGCTCACCCCCGTTGGGGCCTAACTATGGCTACACCTTC. This encodes CASSPPLGPNYGYTF.

The J gene is TRBJ2-7, the V gene TRBV20-1; TRBD2 matches 8 bases. The tail of the sequence fits TRBJ2-4 better, so the J call may be wrong. The CDR3 has 19 amino acids. Germline V gene sequence: CDR1 DFQATT, CDR2 SNEGSKA (reference sequence). CDR3 in amino acids: CSARETQGSSGSDANIQYF. The CDR3 region has the DNA TGCAGTGCTAGAGAGACACAGGGAAGCAGCGGGAGTGACGCAAACATTCAGTACTTC.

The chain is built from TRBV27 and TRBJ2-1; D possibly corresponds to TRBD1 (6 bases). Germline V gene sequence: CDR1 MNHEY, CDR2 SMNVEV (reference sequence). The ends were cut back, 3 bases at V and 12 bases at J, with 15 bases in the middle. This CDR3 region has 13 residues. CDR3 DNA sequence: TGTGCCAGCAGTTTGGACGGCCTGGGGGCGCAGTTCTTC. It codes for CASSLDGLGAQFF.

This clonotype was seen more than once but under ten times. The rearrangement joins TRBV27 to TRBJ2-7, with D possibly matching TRBD2 (5 bases). The CDR3 is made up of 14 amino acids. Germline-derived CDR1 and CDR2 are MNHEY and SMNVEV (reference sequence). Trimming left V 3 bases short and J 3 bases short, with 12 bases between. CDR3 sequence (DNA): TGTGCCAGCAGTTTGCGGGCGCAGGTCTACGAGCAGTACTTC. Residues: CASSLRAQVYEQYF.

This clonotype occurred a few times. This chain connects TRBV4-3 to TRBJ2-4; 13 bases align to TRBD2. The CDR3 spans 16 residues. V was clipped by 4 bases and J by 6 bases; unmatched bases: 6. Germline CDR1 and CDR2: LGHNA and YSLEER. This chain's CDR3 is CASSRGWTSGGNIQYF. DNA for the CDR3: TGCGCCAGCAGCCGAGGTTGGACTAGCGGGGGAAACATTCAGTACTTC.

This sequence joins TRBV27 and TRBJ2-2; TRBD1 agrees at 10 bases. The CDR3 spans 16 residues. Germline V gives CDR1 MNHEY, CDR2 SMNVEV (reference sequence). J lost 2 bases, V lost 4 bases, and 4 bases had no gene match. The CDR3 nucleotides are TGTGCCAGCAGTTCGACAGGGGGCCCCAACACCGGGGAGCTGTTTTTT. As protein: CASSSTGGPNTGELFF.

This clonotype was observed a handful of times. V gene TRBV29-1 combines with J gene TRBJ2-5; D possibly corresponds to TRBD2 (5 bases). The CDR3 contains 17 residues. V lost 1 base and J 0 bases, leaving 18 bases between the germline ends. CDR1 is SQVTM, CDR2 ANQGSEA, per germline. As DNA, the CDR3 is TGCAGCGTTGAAGGGCCCCGCCTAGCCGTGTACCAAGAGACCCAGTACTTC. Translated, it gives CSVEGPRLAVYQETQYF.

The rearrangement joins TRBV20-1 to TRBJ2-1, with 9 bases fitting TRBD2. Germline CDR1 reads DFQATT; CDR2 reads SNEGSKA (reference sequence). The ends lost 3 bases at V and 5 bases at J; junction bases unmatched: 8. This CDR3 contains 15 residues. The CDR3 region is CSARAGTSRDNEQFF. Written as DNA, the CDR3 is TGCAGTGCTAGGGCAGGGACTAGCAGAGACAATGAGCAGTTCTTC.

This chain joins TRBV12-5 and TRBJ2-2; no clear D gene. The CDR3 totals 19 residues. The ends were cut back, 0 bases at V and 2 bases at J, with 19 bases in the middle. The germline CDR1 and CDR2 sequences are LGHNT and FRNRAP. In DNA, the CDR3 is TGTGCTAGTGGTTTGGTTACCCAGGCTGATCATTTCAACACCGGGGAGCTGTTTTTT. It translates to CASGLVTQADHFNTGELFF.

This clonotype occurred a few times. CDR3: CASSKLRNEQFF. CDR3 nucleotides: TGTGCCAGCAGCAAACTCAGGAATGAGCAGTTCTTC. The chain joins TRBV6-2 or TRBV6-3 to TRBJ2-1; unclear D gene. Per germline, CDR1 MNHEY and CDR2 SVGEGT. This CDR3 region has 12 residues. Trimming stripped 6 bases from V and 7 bases from J, with 10 bases between.

This clonotype was seen only a few times. The V gene is TRBV3-1, the J gene TRBJ2-7, with TRBD2 matching over 10 bases. Unmatched junction bases numbered 4, after V lost 5 bases and J lost 6 bases. The germline gives CDR1 LGHDT, CDR2 YNNKEL (reference sequence). The length of the CDR3 is 13 residues. In DNA form, the CDR3 reads TGTGCCAGCAGCGACGGGACTAGCGCCGAGCAGTACTTC. Translating it yields CASSDGTSAEQYF.

This clonotype was recorded many times. This chain links TRBV20-1 with TRBJ2-3; D call uncertain. CDR1 and CDR2 (germline): DFQATT, SNEGSKA (reference sequence). Trimming stripped 5 bases from V and 3 bases from J, with 6 bases between. The CDR3 extends over 11 amino acids. CDR3 amino acids: CSAPWTDTQYF. The CDR3 DNA sequence: TGCAGTGCTCCGTGGACAGATACGCAGTATTTT.